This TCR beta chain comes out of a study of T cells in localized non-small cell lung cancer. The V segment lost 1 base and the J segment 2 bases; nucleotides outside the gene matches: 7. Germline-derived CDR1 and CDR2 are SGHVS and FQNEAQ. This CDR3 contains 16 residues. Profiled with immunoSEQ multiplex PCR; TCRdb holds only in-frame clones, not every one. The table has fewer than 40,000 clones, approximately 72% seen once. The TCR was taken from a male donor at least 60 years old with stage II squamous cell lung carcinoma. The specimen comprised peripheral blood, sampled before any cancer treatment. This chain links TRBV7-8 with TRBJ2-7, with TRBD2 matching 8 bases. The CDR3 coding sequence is TGTGCCAGCAGCTTAGATCAGGGACTAGGAACCTACGAGCAGTACTTC. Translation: CASSLDQGLGTYEQYF. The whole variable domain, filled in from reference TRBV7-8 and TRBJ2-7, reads GAGVSQSPRYKVAKRGQDVALRCDPISGHVSLFWYQQALGQGPEFLTYFQNEAQLDKSGLPSDRFFAERPEGSVSTLKIQRTQQEDSAVYLCASSLDQGLGTYEQYFGPGTRLTVT.